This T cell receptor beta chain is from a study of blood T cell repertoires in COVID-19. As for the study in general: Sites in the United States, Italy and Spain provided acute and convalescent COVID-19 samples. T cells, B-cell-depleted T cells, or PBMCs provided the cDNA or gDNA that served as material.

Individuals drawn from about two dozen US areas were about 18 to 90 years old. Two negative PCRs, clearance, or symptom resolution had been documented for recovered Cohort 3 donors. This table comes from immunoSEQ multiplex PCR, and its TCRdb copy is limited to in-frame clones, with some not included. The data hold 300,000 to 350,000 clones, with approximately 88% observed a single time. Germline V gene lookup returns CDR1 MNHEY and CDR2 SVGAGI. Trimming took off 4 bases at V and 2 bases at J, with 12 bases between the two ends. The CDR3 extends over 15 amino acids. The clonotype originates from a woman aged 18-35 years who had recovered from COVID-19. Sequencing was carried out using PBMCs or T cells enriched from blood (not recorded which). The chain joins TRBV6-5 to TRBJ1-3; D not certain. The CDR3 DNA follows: TGTGCCAGCAGTTTTGGCCTCGGAGCTGGAAACACCATATATTTT. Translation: CASSFGLGAGNTIYF.